This T cell receptor beta chain emerged from a study of a mutant IDH1 vaccine in newly diagnosed glioma. V lost 0 bases to trimming and J lost 0 bases, with 7 bases between them. This CDR3 region has 15 residues. The germline gives CDR1 SGHNT, CDR2 YYREEE (reference sequence). Time point described: week 5, during vaccination. In every dose of vaccine, 300 ug of mutant IDH1 20-mer peptide was given alongside topical imiquimod. Libraries were prepared by immunoSEQ multiplex PCR; TCRdb keeps only in-frame clonotypes and omits some of them. The sample has 12,000 or so clones, roughly 87% seen once. Turning to this clone: The antigen is unknown.

The chain is built from TRBV5-4 and TRBJ2-1; D gene ambiguous. The source is a woman aged 40 to 50 with glioma. Some clones in this sample may be carry-over from other donors' samples. The source was PBMCs, collected from a glioma patient whose treatment included an IDH1 peptide vaccine. CDR3 nucleotides: TGTGCCAGCAGCTTGGGCAGGAGCTCCTACAATGAGCAGTTCTTC. It encodes CASSLGRSSYNEQFF. Full variable domain (remainder filled in from reference TRBV5-4 and TRBJ2-1): ETGVTQSPTHLIKTRGQQVTLRCSSQSGHNTVSWYQQALGQGPQFIFQYYREEENGRGNFPPRFSGLQFPNYSSELNVNALELDDSALYLCASSLGRSSYNEQFFGPGTRLTVL.